Included here is one T cell receptor beta chain sequence, with context. Antigen: not known. As to treatment: about 20 received Ad26.COV2.S at low or high dose, single or two shots; several received placebo; per-sample allocation not given. The study sampled participants on day 63 after the first vaccine or placebo injection. Clones were read by immunoSEQ multiplex PCR, and TCRdb kept only the in-frame ones, dropping some. The repertoire holds some 350,000 clones, around 84% seen once, with 3% to 4% in the top ten. The V gene's germline CDR1 is SGDLS and CDR2 YYNGEE. The CDR3 is 15 amino acids. Trimming removed 4 bases at V and 1 base at J, with 14 bases between. The sample belongs to a study of Ad26.COV2.S vaccination and SARS-CoV-2 variants. Regarding the study as a whole: Post-vaccination breadth of spike-specific CD8+ and CD4+ T cell responses was reportedly substantial.

The receptor was derived from a person aged 18-60 years who received the Ad26.COV2.S COVID-19 vaccine or a placebo. The chain has TRBV9 and TRBJ1-1; a possible D gene is TRBD1 (6 bases). The sequenced sample was peripheral blood, obtained in a trial of Ad26.COV2.S vaccine versus placebo. CDR3 coding DNA: TGTGCCAGCAGCTTATACAGGGAGGGGAACACTGAAGCTTTCTTT. Amino acid sequence: CASSLYREGNTEAFF.